Listed below are T cell receptor beta chains from one sample, sequenced in a study of cytomegalovirus exposure and HLA in healthy donors. Produced via immunoSEQ multiplex PCR; TCRdb's table is partial and in-frame only. With tens of thousands of clones in the sample, the ten largest clones hold about 5%. Sequencing was carried out using PBMCs. The source of these receptors is a female donor in good health and CMV-seronegative. The CDR3 runs from the conserved cysteine through the conserved F or W. A D gene is named only where the DNA matches it firmly.

j_call v_call cdr3_length d_call cdr3_nt cdr3_aa
TRBJ2-7 TRBV28 14 NA TGTGCCAGCAGGCTCAGTGAGGCACGCTACGAGCAGTACTTC CASRLSEARYEQYF
TRBJ1-1 TRBV2 14 NA TGTGCCAGCTCACTCGAGCAGGACAGTGGGGGAGCTTTCTTT CASSLEQDSGGAFF
TRBJ2-7 TRBV6-5 13 NA TGTGCCAGCAGGGACCACAGGGTCCACGAGCAGTACTTC CASRDHRVHEQYF
TRBJ2-5 TRBV5-6 15 NA TGTGCCAGCAGCTTGAAACAGGGTGCAGGGGAGACCCAGTACTTC CASSLKQGAGETQYF
TRBJ2-4 TRBV7-9 17 NA TGTGCCAGCAGCACCACTACCGCCCAGTGGGCCAAAAACATTCAGTACTTC CASSTTTAQWAKNIQYF
TRBJ2-6 TRBV30 15 NA TGTGCCTGGAGTGTAAGGGGTTCTGGGGCCAACGTCCTGACTTTC CAWSVRGSGANVLTF
TRBJ2-7 TRBV27 14 NA TGTGCCAGCAGTTTGGGCACCGACTCCTACGAGCAGTACTTC CASSLGTDSYEQYF
TRBJ2-7 TRBV28 15 TRBD2 TGTGCCAGCAGTTTACTAGCGGGGGGGCCATACGAGCAGTACTTC CASSLLAGGPYEQYF
TRBJ2-4 TRBV19 14 TRBD2 TGTGCCAGTAGTATCGGGGGGGCCGGAAACATTCAGTACTTC CASSIGGAGNIQYF
TRBJ2-7 TRBV5-1 16 TRBD1 TGCGCCAGCAGCTCTGGGACAGCCGCCTGGGTGGACGAGCAGTACTTC CASSSGTAAWVDEQYF
TRBJ1-2 TRBV14 17 TRBD1 TGTGCCAGCAGCCGTCGGACAGGGGTGGCACGGACCTATGGCTACACCTTC CASSRRTGVARTYGYTF
TRBJ1-2 TRBV9 16 NA TGTGCCAGCAGCGCGGCATCGGACAGCTCTAACTATGGCTACACCTTC CASSAASDSSNYGYTF
TRBJ1-6 TRBV11-2 15 TRBD1 TGTGCCAGCAGCTCCCGACAGGGCCCAAGTTCACCCCTCCACTTT CASSSRQGPSSPLHF